This T cell receptor (beta chain) is drawn from a study of OX40 agonist ivuxolimab in advanced cancers. Overall study context: Patients were approximately 80% male with ages roughly 23 to 90, mean approximately 58.

Clones were read by immunoSEQ multiplex PCR, and TCRdb kept only the in-frame ones, dropping some. This table has tens of thousands of clones, approximately 90% appearing once. V was shortened by 5 bases and J by 1 base, with 12 bases between the two germline ends. The CDR3 is 15 amino acids. CDR1 SGHNT and CDR2 YYREEE come from the germline V gene (reference sequence). On this clone itself: The antigen is undetermined.

The study's findings and limits: The mean number of expanded clones was higher in CD8+ T cells than in CD4+. Some nonresponders also had low normalized T-cell clonal expansion.

The cohort excluded patients with autoimmune disease history or systemic immunosuppression. The source material was CD4+ or CD8+ T cells sorted from blood, sampled in a trial of the OX40 agonist ivuxolimab. The chain has TRBV5-4 and TRBJ2-2; TRBD2 might be the D (6 bases). This TCR derives from an adult with an advanced solid tumor such as melanoma, head and neck, liver or kidney cancer. The CDR3 sequence: CASRAGTVNTGELFF. In DNA, the CDR3 is TGTGCCAGCAGGGCCGGGACTGTGAACACCGGGGAGCTGTTTTTT.